Below are 5 T cell receptor beta chains sequenced from a single sample in a study of response to subunit inactivated influenza vaccine. TCRdb analysed the RT-PCR reads with MiXCR anew, one entry per CDR3 protein. Of hundreds of thousands of distinct CDR3 sequences listed, 16% were seen once; the top ten hold less than 4%. Sequenced material: CD4+ T cells sorted from PBMCs, taken 23 to 25 months after vaccination. Receptor source: a man between 50 and 70 years old who received an inactivated influenza vaccine.

This clonotype showed up many times. The J gene is TRBJ2-5, the V gene TRBV7-2, with 10 bases lining up with TRBD2. This CDR3 has 17 amino acids. The V and J ends lost 4 bases and 3 bases, in that order; junction bases with no gene match: 11. Germline CDR1 SGHTA, CDR2 FQGNSA. Written as DNA, the CDR3 is TGTGCCAGCAGCTCAAAGCGGGCTAGCGGGGGAGAAGAGACCCAGTACTTC. It is translated as CASSSKRASGGEETQYF.

The table lists this clonotype with a few counts. V gene TRBV5-5 combines with J gene TRBJ2-2, with 7 bases identical to TRBD1. V was clipped by 4 bases and J by 4 bases; unmatched bases: 7. The CDR3 extends over 15 amino acids. Germline V gives CDR1 SGHKS, CDR2 YYEKEE (reference sequence). The CDR3 DNA reads TGTGCCAGCAGCCGGGACAGCACCTTCACCGGGGAGCTGTTTTTT. Its translation is CASSRDSTFTGELFF.

The chain employs TRBV3-1 and TRBJ1-2; D gene uncertain. The CDR3 spans 14 residues. CDR1 LGHDT and CDR2 YNNKEL come from the germline V gene (reference sequence). Trimming pared 4 bases from V and 0 bases from J, leaving 9 bases between. This CDR3 reads CASSLRTSNYGYTF. CDR3 nucleotides: TGTGCCAGCAGCCTTCGGACGTCTAACTATGGCTACACCTTC.

The chain uses TRBV20-1 and TRBJ2-7; D remains ambiguous. The CDR3 contains 12 residues. V lost 5 bases and J lost 4, with 12 bases in between. CDR1 is DFQATT and CDR2 is SNEGSKA in the germline V gene (reference sequence). DNA for the CDR3: TGCAGTGCTCAATCGGACCTTTACGAGCAGTACTTC. This sequence encodes CSAQSDLYEQYF.

V usage is TRBV11-2 and J usage is TRBJ2-2; D remains unclear. The CDR3 has 16 residues. The germline V gene encodes CDR1 SGHAT and CDR2 FQNNGV. The V end lost 1 base, the J end lost 1 base, and 10 bases lay between the germline ends. CDR3 in amino acids: CASSLVGQVNTGELFF. CDR3 DNA: TGTGCCAGCAGCTTAGTTGGGCAGGTGAACACCGGGGAGCTGTTTTTT.